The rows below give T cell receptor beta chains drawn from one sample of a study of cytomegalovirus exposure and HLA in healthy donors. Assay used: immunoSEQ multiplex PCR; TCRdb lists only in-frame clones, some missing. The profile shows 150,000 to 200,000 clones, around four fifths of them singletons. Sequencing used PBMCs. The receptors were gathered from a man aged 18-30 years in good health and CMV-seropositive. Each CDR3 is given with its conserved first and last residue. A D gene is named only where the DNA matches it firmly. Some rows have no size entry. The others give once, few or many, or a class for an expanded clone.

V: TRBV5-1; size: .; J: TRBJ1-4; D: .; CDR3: CASSLGGSNEKLFF; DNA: TGCGCCAGCAGCTTGGGGGGCTCAAATGAAAAACTGTTTTTT
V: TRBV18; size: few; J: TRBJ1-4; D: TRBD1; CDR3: CASTGQGTTNEKLFF; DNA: TGTGCCAGCACGGGACAGGGTACAACTAATGAAAAACTGTTTTTT
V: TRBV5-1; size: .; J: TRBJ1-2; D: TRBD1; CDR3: CASSWGQGRGYTF; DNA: TGCGCCAGCAGCTGGGGACAGGGTCGGGGCTACACCTTC
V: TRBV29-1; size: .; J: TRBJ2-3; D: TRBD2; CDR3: CSVGASGRATDTQYF; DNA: TGCAGCGTTGGGGCTAGCGGGAGGGCCACAGATACGCAGTATTTT
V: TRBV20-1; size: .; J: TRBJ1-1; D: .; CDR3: CSASLLAEAFF; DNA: TGCAGTGCTAGTCTTTTAGCTGAAGCTTTCTTT
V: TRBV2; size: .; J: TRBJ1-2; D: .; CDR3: CASSVGLGGYTF; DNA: TGTGCCAGCAGTGTTGGACTGGGTGGCTACACCTTC
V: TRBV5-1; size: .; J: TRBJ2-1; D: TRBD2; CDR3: CASSLSSGRSGNEQFF; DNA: TGCGCCAGCAGCTTGTCTAGCGGGAGATCGGGAAATGAGCAGTTCTTC
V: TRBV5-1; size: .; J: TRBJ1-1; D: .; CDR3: CASSLAAGGGTEAFF; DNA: TGCGCCAGCAGCTTGGCCGCGGGGGGGGGCACTGAAGCTTTCTTT
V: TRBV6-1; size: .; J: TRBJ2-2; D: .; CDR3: CASSVSGSYTGELFF; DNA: TGTGCCAGCAGTGTCTCAGGATCCTACACCGGGGAGCTGTTTTTT
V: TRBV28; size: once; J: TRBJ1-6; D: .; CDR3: CASRQGDSPLHF; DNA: TGTGCCAGCAGGCAGGGTGATTCACCCCTCCACTTT
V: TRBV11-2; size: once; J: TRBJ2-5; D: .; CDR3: CASSSPGDSLMETQYF; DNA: TGTGCCAGCAGCTCCCCGGGCGACAGTCTCATGGAGACCCAGTACTTC
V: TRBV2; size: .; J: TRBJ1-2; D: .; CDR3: CASSENSKNYGYTF; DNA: TGTGCCAGCAGTGAAAACAGCAAAAACTATGGCTACACCTTC
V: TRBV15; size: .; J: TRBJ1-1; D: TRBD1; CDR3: CATSRAGGVNAEAFF; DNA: TGTGCCACCAGCAGAGCAGGGGGCGTCAATGCTGAAGCTTTCTTT
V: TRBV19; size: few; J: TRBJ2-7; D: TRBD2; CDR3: CASSTSTSSYEQYF; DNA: TGTGCCAGTAGTACTTCGACTAGCAGCTACGAGCAGTACTTC
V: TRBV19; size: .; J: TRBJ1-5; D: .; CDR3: CASSLSTPYSNQPQHF; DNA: TGTGCCAGTAGTCTCAGTACCCCTTATAGCAATCAGCCCCAGCATTTT
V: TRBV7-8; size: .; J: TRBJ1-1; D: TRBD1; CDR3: CASSDRGWAEAFF; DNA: TGTGCCAGCAGCGACAGGGGATGGGCTGAAGCTTTCTTT
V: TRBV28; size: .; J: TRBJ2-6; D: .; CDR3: CASSLLGGSGSGANVLTF; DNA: TGTGCCAGCAGTTTATTAGGCGGTTCCGGCTCTGGGGCCAACGTCCTGACTTTC
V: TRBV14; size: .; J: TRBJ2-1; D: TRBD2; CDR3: CASSSRPGLENYNEQFF; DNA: TGTGCCAGCAGCTCCAGGCCGGGACTAGAAAACTACAATGAGCAGTTCTTC
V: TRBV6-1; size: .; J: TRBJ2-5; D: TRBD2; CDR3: CATGGGWETQYF; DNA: TGTGCCACGGGGGGGGGATGGGAGACCCAGTACTTC
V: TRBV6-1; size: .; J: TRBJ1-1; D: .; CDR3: CASSPGVTEAFF; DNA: TGTGCCAGCAGTCCAGGGGTTACTGAAGCTTTCTTT
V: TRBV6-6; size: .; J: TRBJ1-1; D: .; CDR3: CASSYRTADTEAFF; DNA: TGTGCCAGCAGTTACAGGACAGCGGACACTGAAGCTTTCTTT
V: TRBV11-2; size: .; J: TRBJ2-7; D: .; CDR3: CASSLAGDFSYEQYF; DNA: TGTGCCAGCAGCTTAGCGGGAGATTTCTCCTACGAGCAGTACTTC
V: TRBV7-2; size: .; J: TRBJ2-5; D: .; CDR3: CASSLGLVGGQETQYF; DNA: TGTGCCAGCAGCTTAGGGCTAGTGGGGGGCCAAGAGACCCAGTACTTC
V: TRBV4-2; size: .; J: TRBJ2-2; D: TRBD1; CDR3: CAVQGAGGELFF; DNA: TGTGCCGTACAGGGGGCTGGCGGGGAGCTGTTTTTT
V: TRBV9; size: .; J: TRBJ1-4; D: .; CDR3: CASSVGEGYATNEKLFF; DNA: TGTGCCAGCAGCGTAGGGGAGGGGTATGCAACTAATGAAAAACTGTTTTTT
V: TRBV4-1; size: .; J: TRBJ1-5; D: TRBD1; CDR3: CASSQLQGETQPQHF; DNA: TGCGCCAGCAGCCAATTACAGGGGGAAACTCAGCCCCAGCATTTT
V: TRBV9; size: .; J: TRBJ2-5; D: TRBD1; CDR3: CASSVDPGGQETQYF; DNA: TGTGCCAGCAGCGTAGATCCAGGGGGCCAAGAGACCCAGTACTTC
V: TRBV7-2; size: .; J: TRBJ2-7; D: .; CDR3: CASGVLSYEQYF; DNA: TGTGCCAGCGGTGTCCTGTCCTACGAGCAGTACTTC
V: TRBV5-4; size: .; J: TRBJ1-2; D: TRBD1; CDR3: CASSAMGDRIYGYTF; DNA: TGTGCCAGCAGCGCCATGGGGGACAGAATCTATGGCTACACCTTC
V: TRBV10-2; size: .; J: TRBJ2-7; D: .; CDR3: CASSPDNSYEQYF; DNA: TGCGCCAGCAGCCCGGACAACTCCTACGAGCAGTACTTC
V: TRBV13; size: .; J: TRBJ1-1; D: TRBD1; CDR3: CASSQGGQGAEAFF; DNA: TGTGCCAGCAGCCAAGGGGGACAGGGGGCTGAAGCTTTCTTT
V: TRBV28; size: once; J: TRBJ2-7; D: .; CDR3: CASSLGGEATYEQYF; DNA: TGTGCCAGCAGTTTGGGAGGCGAAGCCACCTACGAGCAGTACTTC
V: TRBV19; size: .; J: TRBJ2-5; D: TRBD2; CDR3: CASSAGNSGGGQYF; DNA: TGTGCCAGTAGTGCCGGGAACTCCGGGGGGGGCCAGTACTTC
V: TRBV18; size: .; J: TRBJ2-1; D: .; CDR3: CASSPGGQGSYNEQFF; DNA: TGTGCCAGCTCACCGGGGGGGCAGGGGTCCTACAATGAGCAGTTCTTC
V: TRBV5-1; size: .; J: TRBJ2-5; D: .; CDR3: CASSLGGGPETQYF; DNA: TGCGCCAGCAGCTTGGGGGGGGGCCCAGAGACCCAGTACTTC
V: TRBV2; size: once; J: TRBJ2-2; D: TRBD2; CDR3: CASKETSGRAGELFF; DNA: TGTGCCAGCAAGGAGACTAGCGGGAGGGCCGGGGAGCTGTTTTTT
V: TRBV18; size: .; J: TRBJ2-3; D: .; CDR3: CASSPSGSTDTQYF; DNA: TGTGCCAGCTCACCATCGGGATCTACAGATACGCAGTATTTT